Presented here are 30 T cell receptor beta chains from one specimen sequenced in a study of blood T cell repertoires in COVID-19. Data came from immunoSEQ multiplex PCR; TCRdb stores just in-frame clones and leaves some out. The sample holds about 140,000 clones, about nine tenths seen once. Sequenced: peripheral blood. The receptors come from a man aged 45-60 years with active or convalescent COVID-19.

In this sample, this clone turned up once. The chain joins TRBV19 to TRBJ1-1; a weak D match, TRBD1 (6 bases). Trimming took 10 bases from V and 3 from J, leaving 15 bases between them. The CDR3 has 13 amino acids. Looked up from germline, CDR1 is LNHDA and CDR2 is SQIVND (reference sequence). The CDR3 is CATKRQVDTEAFF. For the CDR3, the DNA is TGTGCCACCAAGAGACAGGTGGACACTGAAGCTTTCTTT.

The chain links TRBV27 to TRBJ2-1; perhaps TRBD2 as D (6 bases). The CDR3 length is 14 residues. Trimming stripped 6 bases from V and 4 bases from J, with 13 bases between. CDR1 is MNHEY, CDR2 SMNVEV, per germline (reference sequence). CDR3 residues: CASRVGGYYNEQFF. The CDR3 DNA reads TGTGCCAGCAGGGTGGGAGGCTATTACAATGAGCAGTTCTTC.

A single count supports this clone. This chain uses TRBV7-6 with TRBJ2-5; 9 bases match TRBD1. CDR3 length: 15 residues. Per the germline V gene, CDR1 is SGHVS and CDR2 is FNYEAQ. The trim removed 5 bases at V and 6 bases at J, leaving 10 bases unmatched. This CDR3 is CASSPGTGKEKTQYF. CDR3 in DNA: TGTGCCAGCAGCCCGGGGACAGGGAAAGAAAAGACCCAGTACTTC.

In DNA, the CDR3 is TGTGCCAGCAGCGTAGAGGGACAGGGTTGGGAAAAACTGTTTTTT. Translating gives CASSVEGQGWEKLFF. This chain joins TRBV9 and TRBJ1-4; 9 bases line up with TRBD1. V shed 0 bases, J shed 8 bases, and the junction held 5 bases outside the gene matches. In germline, CDR1 is SGDLS, CDR2 YYNGEE. CDR3 size: 15 residues.

In its sample, this clone was seen once. The rearrangement links TRBV4-1 to TRBJ1-3, with 9 bases identical to TRBD1. Per germline, CDR1 MGHRA and CDR2 YSYEKL. Trimming at V came to 1 base and at J to 3 bases, leaving 4 bases not matched to a gene. This CDR3 is 16 amino acids long. The CDR3 DNA sequence: TGCGCCAGCAGCCAAGGACAGGGGGGTATTGGAAACACCATATATTTT. It translates to CASSQGQGGIGNTIYF.

The chain couples TRBV29-1 to TRBJ2-3; D gene unclear. V gave up 1 base and J gave up 8 bases, with 13 bases separating them. The germline gives CDR1 SQVTM, CDR2 ANQGSEA. CDR3 length: 13 amino acids. The CDR3 DNA reads as TGCAGCGTTGAAGGCAAGGTTCAGGTTACGCAGTATTTT. Its translation is CSVEGKVQVTQYF.

V gene TRBV11-2 combines with J gene TRBJ2-1, with no clear D. Germline CDR1 is SGHAT and CDR2 is FQNNGV. This CDR3 spans 15 amino acids. The V end lost 5 bases, the J end lost 3 bases, and 14 bases lay between the germline ends. The CDR3 sequence is CASSPWAAGYNEQFF. For the CDR3, the DNA is TGTGCCAGCAGCCCGTGGGCCGCAGGCTACAATGAGCAGTTCTTC.

This clone was picked up one time. The chain joins TRBV7-6 to TRBJ2-2; D possibly corresponds to TRBD1 (6 bases). Deletions cut 7 bases from V and 1 base from J, with 10 bases between. Germline V gene sequence: CDR1 SGHVS, CDR2 FNYEAQ. The CDR3 covers 14 residues. CDR3 DNA sequence: TGTGCCAGCACCCCCAGGGGGAACACCGGGGAGCTGTTTTTT. Translation gives CASTPRGNTGELFF.

This clone appeared once. This sequence joins TRBV29-1 and TRBJ2-7; D possibly corresponds to TRBD1 (6 bases). Per germline, CDR1 SQVTM and CDR2 ANQGSEA. V lost 0 bases and J lost 5, with 14 bases in between. CDR3 length equals 14 residues. The CDR3 loop is CSVEEGRGRNEQYF. The DNA for the CDR3 is TGCAGCGTTGAAGAGGGCAGGGGACGCAACGAGCAGTACTTC.

This chain connects TRBV3-1 (or the pseudogene TRBV3-2) to TRBJ1-4, with D unresolved. Germline V gene lookup returns CDR1 LGHDT and CDR2 YNNKEL (reference sequence). The ends were cut back, 8 bases at V and 2 bases at J, with 12 bases in the middle. The CDR3 has 14 residues. The CDR3 sequence: CASRRHPTNEKLFF. The CDR3 nucleotides read TGTGCCAGCCGCCGACACCCTACTAATGAAAAACTGTTTTTT.

This clone has only one observation. The V and J genes are TRBV13 and TRBJ2-1, with D maybe TRBD2 (6 bases). Between the trimmed V and J ends, which lost 5 bases and 0 bases, there was a span of 11 bases. The germline V gene has CDR1 PRHDT and CDR2 FYEKMQ (reference sequence). The CDR3 has 15 amino acids. CDR3 protein: CASSPDGSSYNEQFF. The CDR3 region has the DNA TGTGCCAGCAGCCCTGACGGGAGCTCCTACAATGAGCAGTTCTTC.

The genes are TRBV19 and TRBJ1-5; 9 positions match TRBD1. The CDR3 runs to 17 residues. Trimming cost V 5 bases and J 1 base; bases outside gene matches: 9. Germline assignment: CDR1 LNHDA and CDR2 SQIVND (reference sequence). The CDR3 DNA follows: TGTGCCAGTAGTCGGGGACAGGGAGTTGACAGCAATCAGCCCCAGCATTTT. Protein: CASSRGQGVDSNQPQHF.

This rearrangement joins TRBV4-1 to TRBJ2-7, with 7 nucleotides matching TRBD1. The CDR3 sequence is 15 residues long. Germline V gives CDR1 MGHRA, CDR2 YSYEKL. Trimming took 1 base from V and 1 from J; bases not matched to a gene: 4. The CDR3, as DNA: TGCGCCAGCAGCCAAGGACAGGGTACTTCCTACGAGCAGTACTTC. This translates into CASSQGQGTSYEQYF.

The rearrangement joins TRBV28 to TRBJ2-2; a possible D gene is TRBD1 (5 bases). CDR3 length equals 15 residues. Trimming cost V 6 bases and J 4 bases, with 15 bases left between them. Germline V gene data show CDR1 as MDHEN and CDR2 as SYDVKM. CDR3 coding DNA: TGTGCCAGCAGGATGGGCCAGGGCCCCACCGGGGAGCTGTTTTTT. The encoded protein is CASRMGQGPTGELFF.

This chain uses TRBV5-6 with TRBJ2-1; D call uncertain. The CDR3 has 15 amino acids. Germline lookup yields CDR1 SGHDT and CDR2 YYEEEE. V lost 0 bases to trimming and J lost 2 bases, with 9 bases between them. CDR3 in amino acids: CASSLGPSTYNEQFF. CDR3 nucleotides: TGTGCCAGCAGCTTGGGTCCCAGTACCTACAATGAGCAGTTCTTC. The full variable domain, with the rest looked up from reference TRBV5-6 and TRBJ2-1, is DAGVTQSPTHLIKTRGQQVTLRCSPKSGHDTVSWYQQALGQGPQFIFQYYEEEERQRGNFPDRFSGHQFPNYSSELNVNALLLGDSALYLCASSLGPSTYNEQFFGPGTRLTVL.

The chain links TRBV19 to TRBJ2-1; 9 bases agree with TRBD1. This CDR3 is 15 amino acids long. V was clipped by 5 bases and J by 7 bases; unmatched bases: 9. Germline V gives CDR1 LNHDA, CDR2 SQIVND (reference sequence). The CDR3 sequence: CASSVPGQGANEQFF. The CDR3 DNA reads TGTGCCAGTAGTGTTCCGGGACAGGGTGCGAATGAGCAGTTCTTC.

The V and J genes are TRBV5-4 and TRBJ2-5; D might be TRBD1 (5 bases). This CDR3 is built from 15 residues. Trimming took off 5 bases at V and 4 bases at J, with 18 bases between the two ends. The germline CDR1 and CDR2 sequences are SGHNT and YYREEE (reference sequence). Here the CDR3 reads CASSNPNQGGETQYF. Here the CDR3 DNA reads TGTGCCAGCAGTAATCCCAATCAGGGTGGAGAGACCCAGTACTTC.

This clone was seen only once. V usage is TRBV27 and J usage is TRBJ1-5; the match to TRBD1 covers 8 bases. V was pared by 5 bases and J by 2 bases, with 8 bases of the junction left unmatched. Germline CDR1 MNHEY, CDR2 SMNVEV (reference sequence). The CDR3 is 16 residues long. CDR3 DNA sequence: TGTGCCAGCAGTCCCGACAGGGGAATTGGCAATCAGCCCCAGCATTTT. Protein: CASSPDRGIGNQPQHF.

The chain links TRBV30 to TRBJ2-5; D remains unclear. V lost 0 bases and J lost 4, with 6 bases in between. This CDR3 spans 12 amino acids. CDR1 is GTSNPN and CDR2 is SVGIG in the germline V gene (reference sequence). DNA for the CDR3: TGTGCCTGGAGTGTAATCTCAGAGACCCAGTACTTC. Protein: CAWSVISETQYF.

As for this clone: The sample holds other DNA sequences that translate to the same CDR3. The rearrangement uses TRBV10-3 and TRBJ2-2; possibly TRBD1 for D (6 bases). Germline V gene data show CDR1 as ENHRY and CDR2 as SYGVKD. Trimming took off 4 bases at V and 6 bases at J, with 6 bases between the two ends. The CDR3 is made up of 12 amino acids. The CDR3 nucleotides read TGTGCCATCAGTGCAGGGGCCGGGGAGCTGTTTTTT. It specifies CAISAGAGELFF.

The chain combines TRBV5-1 with TRBJ2-7, with TRBD2 identical over 9 bases. V shed 3 bases, J shed 4 bases, and the junction held 11 bases outside the gene matches. The V gene's germline CDR1 is SGHRS and CDR2 YFSETQ. This CDR3 region has 16 residues. In nucleotides, the CDR3 is TGCGCCAGCAGCTCCTGGTCTAGCGGGAATTCTTACGAGCAGTACTTC. Amino acid sequence: CASSSWSSGNSYEQYF.

V usage is TRBV4-3 and J usage is TRBJ1-6; D is possibly TRBD1 (6 bases). This CDR3 has 14 amino acids. V shed 1 base and J shed 5 bases, with 6 bases lying between them. CDR1 LGHNA and CDR2 YSLEER come from the germline V gene. The CDR3 here is CASSQGTDNSPLHF. The CDR3 DNA sequence: TGCGCCAGCAGCCAAGGGACAGATAATTCACCCCTCCACTTT.

The V call is TRBV6-5, the J call TRBJ2-4, with 8 bases fitting TRBD2. V lost 8 bases and J lost 7; bases outside the gene matches: 7. The CDR3 consists of 13 residues. Looked up from germline, CDR1 is MNHEY and CDR2 is SVGAGI. The chain's CDR3 is CASSTGGENIQYF. CDR3 nucleotide sequence: TGTGCCAGCTCCACGGGGGGGGAGAACATTCAGTACTTC.

The chain is built from TRBV7-6 and TRBJ1-6, with TRBD1 matching over 11 bases. CDR1 SGHVS and CDR2 FNYEAQ come from the germline V gene. The CDR3 is 14 residues long. V was clipped by 5 bases and J by 9 bases; unmatched bases: 3. In DNA, the CDR3 is TGTGCCAGCAGCCTCGGGACAGGGGGTTCACCCCTCCACTTT. It specifies CASSLGTGGSPLHF.

CDR3 sequence: CASSSRVAGTLNEQFF. The CDR3 DNA is TGTGCCAGCAGCTCCCGAGTAGCGGGCACCCTCAATGAGCAGTTCTTC. The V and J genes are TRBV7-2 and TRBJ2-1, with 7 bases lining up with TRBD2. The CDR3 runs to 16 residues. V shed 4 bases, J shed 6 bases, and the junction held 12 bases outside the gene matches. CDR1 SGHTA and CDR2 FQGNSA come from the germline V gene.

The chain has TRBV5-6 and TRBJ1-2; D gene ambiguous. The germline V gene encodes CDR1 SGHDT and CDR2 YYEEEE. The CDR3 covers 13 residues. V lost 3 bases and J 5 bases, leaving 11 bases between the germline ends. The CDR3 nucleotides are TGTGCCAGCAGCTCCCGACCGGGATATGGCTACACCTTC. This encodes CASSSRPGYGYTF.

The chain employs TRBV19 and TRBJ2-1, with 8 nucleotides matching TRBD1. The CDR3 sequence is 16 residues long. CDR1 is LNHDA, CDR2 SQIVND, per germline (reference sequence). The V gene end was trimmed by 1 base and the J gene end by 0 bases; junction bases not matched to a gene: 2. The CDR3 protein is CASSIVGTGSYNEQFF. CDR3 DNA: TGTGCCAGTAGTATAGTCGGGACAGGCTCCTACAATGAGCAGTTCTTC.

The genes are TRBV6-5 and TRBJ1-5; TRBD1 matches at 8 bases. Germline V gene lookup returns CDR1 MNHEY and CDR2 SVGAGI. The ends lost 7 bases at V and 7 bases at J; junction bases unmatched: 9. The CDR3 has 14 amino acids. In DNA, the CDR3 is TGTGCCAGCATCCCGGGACAGGCAATACAGCCCCAGCATTTT. Translating it yields CASIPGQAIQPQHF.

This clone was detected only a few times. The V gene is TRBV29-1, the J gene TRBJ2-3, with 10 bases matching TRBD1. The CDR3 has 15 amino acids. Per the germline V gene, CDR1 is SQVTM and CDR2 is ANQGSEA. The J segment lost 1 base and the V segment lost 7 bases, leaving 8 bases of the junction unmatched. As DNA, the CDR3 is TGCAGCGCCGCCGCGGGGACAGGGGGCACAGATACGCAGTATTTT. Translation gives CSAAAGTGGTDTQYF.

This clone has only one observation. The CDR3 sequence: CASRWREEAYNEQFF. Here the CDR3 DNA reads TGTGCCAGTAGATGGCGGGAGGAGGCCTACAATGAGCAGTTCTTC. The J gene is TRBJ2-1, the V gene TRBV19, with 8 bases that match TRBD2. The V and J ends lost 6 bases and 2 bases, in that order; junction bases with no gene match: 6. The CDR3 covers 15 residues. The germline gives CDR1 LNHDA, CDR2 SQIVND (reference sequence).